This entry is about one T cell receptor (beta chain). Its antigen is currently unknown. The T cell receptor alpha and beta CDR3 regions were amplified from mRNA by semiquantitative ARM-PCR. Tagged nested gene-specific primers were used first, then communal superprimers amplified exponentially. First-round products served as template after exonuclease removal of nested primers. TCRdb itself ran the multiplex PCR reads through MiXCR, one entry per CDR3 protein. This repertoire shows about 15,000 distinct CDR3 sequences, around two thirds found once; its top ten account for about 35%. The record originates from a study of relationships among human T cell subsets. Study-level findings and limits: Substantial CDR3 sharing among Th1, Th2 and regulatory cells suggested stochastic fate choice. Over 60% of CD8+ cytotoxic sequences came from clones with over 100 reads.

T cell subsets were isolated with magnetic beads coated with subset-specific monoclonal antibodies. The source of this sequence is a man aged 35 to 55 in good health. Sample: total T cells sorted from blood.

DNA for the CDR3: TGTGCCAGCAGCTTACGCCGCAAGAGGGACAGGGAGAGCACAGATACGCAGTATTTT. This sequence encodes CASSLRRKRDRESTDTQYF. The rearrangement links TRBV11-3 to TRBJ2-3, with 9 bases that match TRBD1. Unmatched junction bases numbered 12, after V lost 2 bases and J lost 0 bases. Germline CDR1 SGHNT, CDR2 YENEEA. The CDR3 has 19 amino acids.